In its sample, the clone carrying this T cell receptor (beta chain) was seen once. Profiling relied on immunoSEQ multiplex PCR, and the TCRdb table lists in-frame clones only, not all of them. The table shows around 61,000 clones, with more than 75% occurring only once. This sample is part of a study of OX40 agonist ivuxolimab in advanced cancers. Study information: Aged roughly 20 to 85 with a mean of roughly 63 years, they were 82.7% male.

The CDR3 loop spans 17 amino acids. The germline V gene has CDR1 LNHDA and CDR2 SQIVND (reference sequence). With 4 bases clipped from V and 7 bases from J, the junction kept 10 bases outside the gene matches. This chain uses TRBV19 with TRBJ2-1; 13 positions match TRBD2. The source of this sequence is an adult with an advanced solid tumor such as melanoma, head and neck, liver or kidney cancer. The material sequenced was CD4+ or CD8+ T cells sorted from blood, taken in a trial of the OX40 agonist ivuxolimab. CDR3 in amino acids: CASSRLAGGPVGNEQFF. CDR3 DNA: TGTGCCAGTAGTAGACTAGCGGGGGGCCCGGTGGGGAATGAGCAGTTCTTC.